This paragraph covers one T cell receptor beta chain sequence. Its antigen is currently unknown. This sample is part of a study of cytomegalovirus exposure and HLA in healthy donors. The PCR made use of 60 Vbeta and 13 Jbeta primers. TCRdb keeps only in-frame clones here, not all; method: immunoSEQ multiplex PCR. The sample contains 100,000 to 150,000 clones, roughly 78% of which appear only once. Overall study results and limits: DRB1 showed the most TCR associations and HLA-C the fewest in a later analysis, as rates varied by HLA locus.

V was cut by 3 bases and J by 2 bases, with 8 bases left in between. Germline V gives CDR1 MNHEY, CDR2 SMNVEV (reference sequence). CDR3 size: 14 residues. The receptor was isolated from a man aged 25 to 40 in good health and CMV-seronegative. The specimen sequenced was PBMCs. The V gene is TRBV27, the J gene TRBJ1-5; D perhaps matches TRBD1 (5 bases). The CDR3 region is CASSFVGGNQPQHF. The CDR3 DNA follows: TGTGCCAGCAGTTTCGTAGGGGGCAATCAGCCCCAGCATTTT.